This entry concerns a single T cell receptor (beta chain). No antigen is known for it. These data belong to a study of CD8+ T cells in alopecia areata. Overall study context: Among treated patients, oral tofacitinib was administered at 5 to 10 mg twice daily. People stayed on tofacitinib for 6 to 18 months, then stopped the drug for 6 months. General study points: Mouse data revealed clearer TCR sharing than patient data did, a gap possibly tied to HLA.

CDR3 length equals 15 residues. Germline loops: CDR1 SGHRS, CDR2 YFSETQ. V shed 4 bases, J shed 4 bases, and the junction held 9 bases outside the gene matches. cDNA serving as the sequencing template came from extracted, reverse transcribed RNA. Sequenced by immunoSEQ multiplex PCR; TCRdb stores in-frame clones only, minus some. The table records 130,000 or so clones, 49% of them present only once. This TCR was recovered from a human donor with alopecia areata. This material consisted of CD8+ T cells sorted from blood, taken at week 0. The chain joins TRBV5-1 to TRBJ2-7; 9 positions agree with TRBD1. For the CDR3, the DNA is TGCGCCAGCAGCGCTGACAGGGGGGATTCATACGAGCAGTACTTC. It encodes CASSADRGDSYEQYF.